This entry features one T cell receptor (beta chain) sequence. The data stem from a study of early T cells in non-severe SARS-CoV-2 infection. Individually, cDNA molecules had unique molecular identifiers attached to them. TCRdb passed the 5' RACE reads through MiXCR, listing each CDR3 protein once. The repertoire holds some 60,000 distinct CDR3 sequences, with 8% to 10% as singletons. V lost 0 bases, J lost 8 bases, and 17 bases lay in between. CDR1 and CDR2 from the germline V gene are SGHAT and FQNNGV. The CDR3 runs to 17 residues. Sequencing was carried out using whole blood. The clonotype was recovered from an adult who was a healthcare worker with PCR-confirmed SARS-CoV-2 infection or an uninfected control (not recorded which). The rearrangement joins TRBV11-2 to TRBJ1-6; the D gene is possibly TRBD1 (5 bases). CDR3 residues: CASSLERTGTPDSPLHF. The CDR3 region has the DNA TGTGCCAGCAGCTTAGAACGGACCGGGACCCCAGATTCACCCCTCCACTTT.